This is a list of T cell receptor beta chains from one sample in a study of blood T cell repertoires in COVID-19. Sequencing was performed with immunoSEQ multiplex PCR; in TCRdb, only in-frame clones are kept and a portion is missing. The table includes some 70,000 clones, approximately 80% detected once. The specimen was peripheral blood. Receptor source: a woman aged 45-60 years with acute or convalescent COVID-19. The CDR3 runs from the conserved cysteine through the conserved F or W. A D gene is named only where the DNA matches it firmly. Clone size appears in some rows only: once, few, many, or a class for an expanded clone.

TRBD2	TRBV3-1/TRBV3-2	TRBJ2-3	15	few	CASSQGLAGGHTQYF	TGTGCCAGCAGTCAAGGACTAGCGGGGGGGCATACGCAGTATTTT
.	TRBV7-9	TRBJ2-3	14	.	CASSPMGLTDTQYF	TGTGCCAGCAGCCCAATGGGACTGACAGATACGCAGTATTTT
TRBD2	TRBV7-6	TRBJ2-5	15	.	CASSLAPGGGETQYF	TGTGCCAGCAGCCTAGCCCCGGGGGGTGGAGAGACCCAGTACTTC
.	TRBV6-2/TRBV6-3	TRBJ2-2	15	.	CASSRDGLTTGELFF	TGTGCCAGCAGCAGAGATGGTCTGACAACCGGGGAGCTGTTTTTT
TRBD1	TRBV10-2	TRBJ1-2	16	.	CASSEGLTGGSNGYTF	TGCGCCAGCAGTGAGGGGTTGACAGGGGGCTCGAATGGCTACACCTTC
.	TRBV30	TRBJ2-5	13	.	CAWSVQGPETQYF	TGTGCCTGGAGTGTACAGGGACCGGAGACCCAGTACTTC
.	TRBV24-1	TRBJ1-2	16	.	CATSDPPEGKNYGYTF	TGTGCCACCAGTGATCCCCCGGAGGGGAAGAACTATGGCTACACCTTC
TRBD2	TRBV6-5	TRBJ2-1	14	.	CASLHLAGGGEQFF	TGTGCCAGCCTCCACCTAGCGGGGGGAGGTGAGCAGTTCTTC
TRBD1	TRBV19	TRBJ2-1	14	.	CASRQGFGQDEQFF	TGTGCCAGTAGACAGGGGTTCGGACAGGATGAGCAGTTCTTC
TRBD2	TRBV5-6	TRBJ2-1	16	.	CASSWGLAGGFNEQFF	TGTGCCAGCAGCTGGGGACTAGCGGGAGGGTTCAATGAGCAGTTCTTC
.	TRBV4-1	TRBJ2-5	14	.	CASSHEQRMETQYF	TGCGCCAGCAGCCATGAACAGCGGATGGAGACCCAGTACTTC
.	TRBV6-6	TRBJ2-3	12	.	CACRTATDTQYF	TGTGCCTGCAGGACAGCCACAGATACGCAGTATTTT
TRBD2	TRBV4-3	TRBJ2-2	18	.	CASSQDRTSGTRGGELFF	TGCGCCAGCAGCCAAGATCGCACTAGCGGGACCCGGGGCGGGGAGCTGTTTTTT
.	TRBV4-2	TRBJ1-2	13	.	CASIGEANYGYTF	TGTGCCAGCATCGGAGAAGCTAACTATGGCTACACCTTC
TRBD1	TRBV18	TRBJ1-1	17	.	CASSTGQGGLVNTEAFF	TGTGCCAGCTCAACGGGACAGGGCGGGTTGGTGAACACTGAAGCTTTCTTT
TRBD2	TRBV7-2	TRBJ2-1	16	once	CASSLRAGVGTNEQFF	TGTGCCAGCAGCTTAAGGGCGGGAGTTGGGACTAATGAGCAGTTCTTC
.	TRBV2	TRBJ1-5	14	.	CASSEGQQAQPQHF	TGTGCCAGCAGTGAGGGCCAACAAGCCCAGCCCCAGCATTTT
.	TRBV5-4	TRBJ1-2	15	.	CASSWGVEGNYGYTF	TGTGCCAGCAGCTGGGGAGTCGAGGGCAACTATGGCTACACCTTC
.	TRBV2	TRBJ1-2	13	.	CASRIGSESGYTF	TGTGCCAGCAGGATAGGGAGTGAGAGTGGCTACACCTTC
TRBD2	TRBV11-3	TRBJ2-1	17	.	CASSLGVAGTTYNEQFF	TGTGCCAGCAGCTTAGGAGTAGCGGGAACCACCTACAATGAGCAGTTCTTC
TRBD2	TRBV5-1	TRBJ2-5	16	.	CASSLGVTSGQETQYF	TGCGCCAGCAGCTTGGGTGTGACTAGCGGGCAAGAGACCCAGTACTTC
TRBD2	TRBV28	TRBJ2-7	17	.	CASSSREWLAGSYEQYF	TGTGCCAGCAGTTCCCGGGAGTGGCTAGCGGGATCCTACGAGCAGTACTTC
TRBD1	TRBV18	TRBJ1-4	15	few	CASSERQGVSEKLFF	TGTGCCAGCTCAGAACGACAGGGCGTTAGTGAAAAACTGTTTTTT
TRBD2	TRBV29-1	TRBJ2-5	17	.	CSVEAWTSGRAGETQYF	TGCAGCGTTGAAGCATGGACTAGCGGGAGGGCCGGTGAGACCCAGTACTTC
.	TRBV21-1	TRBJ2-7	14	.	CASSIRTGPDEQYF	TGTGCCAGCAGCATTCGGACAGGGCCAGACGAGCAGTACTTC
.	TRBV2	TRBJ2-1	15	.	CASSGTGSSYNEQFF	TGTGCCAGCAGTGGAACAGGAAGCTCCTACAATGAGCAGTTCTTC
.	TRBV30	TRBJ2-4	14	.	CAWSVQAGVGIQYF	TGTGCCTGGAGTGTACAGGCAGGCGTAGGCATTCAGTACTTC
.	TRBV5-1	TRBJ2-3	15	.	CASSERVSSTDTQYF	TGCGCCAGCAGTGAGAGGGTCTCCAGCACAGATACGCAGTATTTT
.	TRBV10-3	TRBJ1-3	16	.	CAISVGQGSSGNTIYF	TGTGCCATCAGTGTGGGTCAAGGGAGCTCTGGAAACACCATATATTTT
TRBD2	TRBV5-4	TRBJ2-3	15	.	CASSQNGRGTDTQYF	TGTGCCAGCAGCCAAAACGGGAGGGGCACAGATACGCAGTATTTT
TRBD1	TRBV18	TRBJ1-5	15	.	CASSPFTGASTPQHF	TGTGCCAGCTCACCTTTTACAGGGGCCTCAACGCCCCAGCATTTT
TRBD1	TRBV7-9	TRBJ2-7	14	.	CASSLGTGPYEQYF	TGTGCCAGCAGCTTAGGGACAGGGCCCTACGAGCAGTACTTC
TRBD1	TRBV4-1	TRBJ1-2	15	.	CASSQEGTVRYGYTF	TGCGCCAGCAGCCAGGAAGGGACAGTCAGATATGGCTACACCTTC
.	TRBV4-1	TRBJ1-2	14	.	CASSPEEANYGYTF	TGCGCCAGCAGCCCGGAGGAAGCTAACTATGGCTACACCTTC
TRBD1	TRBV5-6	TRBJ2-3	17	.	CASSLGRTGYSTDTQYF	TGTGCCAGCAGCTTGGGTAGGACAGGGTATAGCACAGATACGCAGTATTTT
TRBD1	TRBV6-6	TRBJ1-4	15	.	CASRKPTGGAEKLFF	TGTGCCAGCAGGAAACCGACAGGGGGTGCTGAAAAACTGTTTTTT
.	TRBV18	TRBJ1-5	15	.	CASSPRTASNQPQHF	TGTGCCAGCTCACCTCGGACAGCTAGCAATCAGCCCCAGCATTTT
.	TRBV9	TRBJ1-6	15	.	CASSVVALSNSPLHF	TGTGCCAGCAGCGTAGTTGCTCTATCCAATTCACCCCTCCACTTT
.	TRBV7-9	TRBJ1-4	14	.	CASSLDLLGEKLFF	TGTGCCAGCAGCTTAGATCTACTCGGGGAAAAACTGTTTTTT
TRBD2	TRBV7-2	TRBJ2-7	15	.	CASSPAGGGSYEQYF	TGTGCCAGCAGCCCAGCGGGAGGCGGATCCTACGAGCAGTACTTC
.	TRBV7-2	TRBJ2-7	13	.	CASSLSGSYEQYF	TGTGCCAGCAGCTTAAGCGGATCCTACGAGCAGTACTTC
TRBD1	TRBV10-3	TRBJ2-7	13	.	CAISPGGNYEQYF	TGTGCCATCAGTCCAGGGGGAAATTACGAGCAGTACTTC
.	TRBV6-5	TRBJ2-1	15	.	CASRTKLGGYNEQFF	TGTGCCAGCCGGACTAAACTTGGGGGTTACAATGAGCAGTTCTTC
.	TRBV4-1	TRBJ1-2	14	.	CASSPGLTGYGYTF	TGCGCCAGCAGCCCTGGGTTGACTGGTTATGGCTACACCTTC